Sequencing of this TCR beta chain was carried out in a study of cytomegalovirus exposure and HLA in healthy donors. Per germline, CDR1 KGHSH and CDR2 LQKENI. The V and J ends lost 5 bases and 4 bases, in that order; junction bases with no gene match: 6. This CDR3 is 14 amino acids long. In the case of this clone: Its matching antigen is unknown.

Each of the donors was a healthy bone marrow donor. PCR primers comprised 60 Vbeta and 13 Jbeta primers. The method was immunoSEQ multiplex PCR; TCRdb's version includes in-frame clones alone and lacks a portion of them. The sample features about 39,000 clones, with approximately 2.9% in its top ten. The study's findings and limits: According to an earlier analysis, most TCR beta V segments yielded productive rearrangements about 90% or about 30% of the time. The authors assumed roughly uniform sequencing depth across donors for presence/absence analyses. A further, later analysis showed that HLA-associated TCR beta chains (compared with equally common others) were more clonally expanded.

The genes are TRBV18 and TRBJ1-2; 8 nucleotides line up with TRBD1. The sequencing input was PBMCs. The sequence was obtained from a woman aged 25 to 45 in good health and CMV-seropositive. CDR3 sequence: CASSSGQESYGYTF. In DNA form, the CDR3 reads TGTGCCAGCTCATCGGGACAGGAGTCCTATGGCTACACCTTC.